The clone carrying this T cell receptor beta chain is a singleton in its sample. Its antigen is as yet unknown. CDR1 and CDR2 from the germline V gene are MDHEN and SYDVKM. The CDR3 sequence is 14 residues long. V gave up 3 bases and J gave up 0 bases, with 6 bases separating them. This entry is derived from a study of cytomegalovirus exposure and HLA in healthy donors. About the study: Later analysis reported that the 110 or so validation repertoires shared the platform of the roughly 680 first-cohort repertoires. Study findings and constraints: One later analysis, an examination of the roughly 130 validation repertoires, found that first-cohort TCR clusters tended to co-occur in them. Listed as cytomegalovirus-associated were about 160 TCR beta chains.

Profiling relied on immunoSEQ multiplex PCR, and the TCRdb table lists in-frame clones only, not all of them. The sample shows over 150,000 clones, roughly nine tenths of them seen only once. This chain joins TRBV28 and TRBJ1-3, with D unresolved. The TCR was taken from a woman younger than 35 in good health and CMV-seropositive. Source material: PBMCs. The CDR3 region has the DNA TGTGCCAGCAGTTTCTCTCGCTCTGGAAACACCATATATTTT. Translated, it gives CASSFSRSGNTIYF.